These 31 T cell receptor beta chains came from one sample sequenced in a study of read filtering for tumor transcriptome and immune sequencing. This library used around 400 ng RNA and molecular barcoded adaptors spanning alpha/delta and beta/gamma chains. TCRdb analysed the reads with MiXCR anew, one entry per CDR3 protein. The sample lists tens of thousands of distinct CDR3 sequences, approximately 17% seen once, with 16% in the top ten. Sequencing was performed on a population of CD138-negative cells sorted from bone marrow. These receptors originate from a donor aged 40 or over with multiple myeloma.

There are a few counts of this clonotype. This sequence joins TRBV2 and TRBJ2-3; D ambiguous. CDR1 is SNHLY and CDR2 is FYNNEI in the germline V gene. Deletions cut 4 bases from V and 8 bases from J, with 16 bases between. CDR3 length: 14 residues. CDR3 residues: CASSVDTASRTQYF. CDR3 sequence (DNA): TGTGCCAGCAGTGTTGATACCGCCTCCCGTACGCAGTATTTT.

In its sample, this clonotype was seen many times. This chain connects TRBV20-1 to TRBJ2-7, with D unresolved. Germline CDR1 DFQATT, CDR2 SNEGSKA (reference sequence). V lost 2 bases and J lost 7, with 15 bases in between. The CDR3 is 13 residues long. CDR3 sequence: CSARIPLGEEQYF. The CDR3 DNA follows: TGCAGTGCTAGAATACCCCTTGGTGAGGAGCAGTACTTC.

This clonotype was counted at least ten times. The chain combines TRBV4-2 with TRBJ1-1; perhaps TRBD1 as D (6 bases). CDR1 is LGHNA, CDR2 YNFKEQ, per germline. The CDR3 length is 15 residues. V lost 4 bases, J lost 4 bases, and 16 bases lay in between. In DNA, the CDR3 is TGTGCCAGCAGCCCCGGGCAGGGGAGGACCACTGAAGCTTTCTTT. It codes for CASSPGQGRTTEAFF.

There are many counts of this clonotype. The V gene is TRBV7-8, the J gene TRBJ1-5, with 11 nucleotides matching TRBD1. The trim removed 5 bases at V and 7 bases at J, leaving 7 bases unmatched. The CDR3 sequence is 15 residues long. The V gene's germline CDR1 is SGHVS and CDR2 FQNEAQ. This CDR3 is CASSIRTGGLQPQHF. CDR3 nucleotide sequence: TGTGCCAGCAGCATAAGGACAGGGGGCTTACAGCCCCAGCATTTT.

The sample holds many counts of this clonotype. This chain joins TRBV5-1 and TRBJ2-1; 7 bases align to TRBD1. Per the germline V gene, CDR1 is SGHRS and CDR2 is YFSETQ. V shed 2 bases and J 7 bases; nucleotides not matched to a gene: 0. This CDR3 has 12 amino acids. The CDR3 loop is CASSLQGNEQFF. As DNA, the CDR3 is TGCGCCAGCAGCTTACAGGGGAATGAGCAGTTCTTC.

Ten or more counts support this clonotype. This sequence joins TRBV6-1 and TRBJ1-5; 9 bases line up with TRBD1. The germline V gene has CDR1 MNHNS and CDR2 SASEGT. V lost 6 bases, J lost 4 bases, and 4 bases stayed unmatched. The CDR3 totals 14 residues. CDR3 sequence (DNA): TGTGCCAGCAGCGACAGGGGGGGAAATCAGCCCCAGCATTTT. It is translated as CASSDRGGNQPQHF.

In this sample, this clonotype turned up many times. The V and J genes are TRBV10-3 and TRBJ2-1; 10 bases are a match to TRBD2. The germline V gene encodes CDR1 ENHRY and CDR2 SYGVKD. There are 17 residues in the CDR3. With 7 bases clipped from V and 8 bases from J, the junction kept 17 bases outside the gene matches. CDR3 in amino acids: CAITGQAGTSAFDEQFF. The CDR3 DNA is TGTGCCATCACTGGGCAGGCCGGGACTAGCGCGTTCGATGAGCAGTTCTTC.

There are many counts of this clonotype. V gene TRBV12-5 combines with J gene TRBJ2-1; possibly TRBD1 for D (6 bases). CDR1 LGHNT and CDR2 FRNRAP come from the germline V gene. This CDR3 is built from 14 residues. V was pared by 1 base and J by 5 bases, with 9 bases between. For the CDR3, the DNA is TGTGCTAGTGGTTTGGGCGACAGGAACAATGAGCAGTTCTTC. Translation: CASGLGDRNNEQFF.

This clonotype came up a few times. This rearrangement joins TRBV4-2 to TRBJ1-4; D not certain. The CDR3 totals 17 residues. From germline, CDR1 is LGHNA and CDR2 YNFKEQ. Trimming stripped 0 bases from V and 3 bases from J, with 14 bases between. The CDR3 DNA is TGTGCCAGCAGCCAAGAAATCTCGTGGGTGTCTAATGAAAAACTGTTTTTT. The encoded protein is CASSQEISWVSNEKLFF.

This clonotype was detected only a few times. The chain uses TRBV7-9 and TRBJ1-2; weak D call: TRBD1 (6 bases). The germline V gene has CDR1 SEHNR and CDR2 FQNEAQ (reference sequence). This CDR3 is built from 14 residues. V was pared by 3 bases and J by 5 bases, with 13 bases between. In nucleotides, the CDR3 is TGTGCCAGCAGCTTGGCCGGGACACCGTATGGCTACACCTTC. It specifies CASSLAGTPYGYTF.

This clonotype was seen at least ten times. This rearrangement joins TRBV6-5 to TRBJ2-3, with D uncertain. The CDR3 is 13 amino acids. Trimming took 8 bases from V and 3 from J, leaving 12 bases between them. Germline V gene sequence: CDR1 MNHEY, CDR2 SVGAGI. CDR3 region: CASASVRTDTQYF. The CDR3 DNA follows: TGTGCCAGCGCCTCTGTGAGGACAGATACGCAGTATTTT.

This clonotype has ten or more counts. The rearrangement joins TRBV27 to TRBJ2-1; the match to TRBD2 covers 7 bases. The CDR3 extends over 14 amino acids. With V trimmed by 4 bases and J by 4 bases, 4 bases remained unmatched. Germline-derived CDR1 and CDR2 are MNHEY and SMNVEV (reference sequence). In DNA form, the CDR3 reads TGTGCCAGCAGTTCCCTAGCGGAGTACAATGAGCAGTTCTTC. It translates to CASSSLAEYNEQFF.

The chain employs TRBV7-8 and TRBJ1-5; no clear D gene. The CDR3 covers 14 residues. Germline V gene lookup returns CDR1 SGHVS and CDR2 FQNEAQ. Trimming cost V 5 bases and J 0 bases, with 8 bases left between them. The CDR3 DNA is TGTGCCAGCAGCCCCCGGGGTAGCAATCAGCCCCAGCATTTT. Translation: CASSPRGSNQPQHF.

In this sample, this clonotype turned up many times. The chain recombines TRBV6-6 with TRBJ2-3, with D hard to call. V dropped 8 bases and J dropped 14 bases, with 14 bases sitting between them. The CDR3 is made up of 10 amino acids. Germline V CDR1 and CDR2: MNHNY, SVGAGI (reference sequence). The CDR3 sequence is CASGSSYGYF. In nucleotides, the CDR3 is TGTGCCAGCGGCTCGTCGTACGGGTATTTT.

Many counts were recorded for this clonotype. The chain combines TRBV10-3 with TRBJ2-3; D perhaps matches TRBD2 (7 bases). The CDR3 contains 13 residues. Germline V CDR1 and CDR2: ENHRY, SYGVKD. V dropped 4 bases and J dropped 5 bases, with 10 bases sitting between them. Here the CDR3 DNA reads TGTGCCATCAGTGGGCGGGGGCAAGATACGCAGTATTTT. It specifies CAISGRGQDTQYF.

This clonotype was picked up many times. The chain is built from TRBV6-5 and TRBJ2-7; TRBD2 is a possible D gene (5 bases). The CDR3 has 13 residues. Germline V gives CDR1 MNHEY, CDR2 SVGAGI. Between the trimmed V and J ends, which lost 6 bases and 2 bases, there was a span of 11 bases. As DNA, the CDR3 is TGTGCCAGCAGCCGCGGACTCCCCTACGAGCAGTACTTC. Translated: CASSRGLPYEQYF.

This clonotype has a count of ten or more. The V call is TRBV20-1, the J call TRBJ2-3, with unresolved D. Trimming took 3 bases from V and 4 from J, leaving 8 bases between them. The CDR3 has 12 amino acids. Germline CDR1 reads DFQATT; CDR2 reads SNEGSKA (reference sequence). The CDR3 reads CSARPMADTQYF. The CDR3 DNA reads as TGCAGTGCTAGGCCGATGGCAGATACGCAGTATTTT.

There are a few counts of this clonotype. This chain connects TRBV7-2 to TRBJ1-5, with D perhaps matching TRBD1 (6 bases). The CDR3 consists of 13 residues. Germline CDR1 SGHTA, CDR2 FQGNSA. V was cut by 3 bases and J by 5 bases, with 8 bases left in between. CDR3 coding DNA: TGTGCCAGCAGCTTCGGACAGTATCAGCCCCAGCATTTT. As protein: CASSFGQYQPQHF.

Remarks on this clonotype: Possible read error: a much larger clone is one base away. The V and J genes are TRBV7-8 and TRBJ2-3; unclear D gene. The germline gives CDR1 SGHVS, CDR2 FQNEAQ. The CDR3 runs to 15 residues. The V end lost 3 bases, the J end lost 2 bases, and 12 bases lay between the germline ends. CDR3 sequence: CASSFLLDFTDTQYF. DNA of the CDR3: TGTGCCAGCAGCTTCCTATTGGATTTCACAGATACGCAGTATTTT.

A remark on this clonotype: A clone one base away is much larger, so this may be a read error. This CDR3 is missing its conserved last phenylalanine or tryptophan, likely due to a read error. The chain couples TRBV30 to TRBJ1-2; 9 nucleotides align to TRBD1. The CDR3 loop spans 14 amino acids. Germline V gene data show CDR1 as GTSNPN and CDR2 as SVGIG (reference sequence). V was clipped by 6 bases and J by 4 bases; unmatched bases: 9. The CDR3 DNA reads as TGTGCCTGTCATCCGGGACAGGGCACCTATGGCTACACCCTC. Its translation is CACHPGQGTYGYTL.

In this sample, this clonotype is medium-sized (0.01 to 0.1%). The chain is built from TRBV6-6 and TRBJ2-1; 8 positions match TRBD2. The CDR3 has 14 residues. Germline V CDR1 and CDR2: MNHNY, SVGAGI (reference sequence). The V segment lost 0 bases and the J segment 7 bases; nucleotides outside the gene matches: 2. CDR3 sequence reads: CASSYSGGGNEQFF. CDR3 nucleotide sequence: TGTGCCAGCAGTTACTCCGGCGGGGGGAATGAGCAGTTCTTC.

This clonotype has at least ten counts. The chain employs TRBV10-3 and TRBJ2-3; D call uncertain. CDR1 is ENHRY, CDR2 SYGVKD, per germline. Trimming removed 0 bases from V and 6 bases from J, with 7 bases in between. The CDR3 has 13 amino acids. The CDR3 region is CAISESMRDTQYF. The CDR3 region has the DNA TGTGCCATCAGTGAGTCGATGCGGGATACGCAGTATTTT.

Ten or more counts support this clonotype. The chain joins TRBV29-1 to TRBJ1-1, with no clear D. The length of the CDR3 is 12 residues. V lost 6 bases, J lost 1 base, and 9 bases lay in between. Looked up from germline, CDR1 is SQVTM and CDR2 is ANQGSEA. CDR3 nucleotide sequence: TGCAGCGTGGGAGGAGCGAACACTGAAGCTTTCTTT. It translates to CSVGGANTEAFF.

In its sample, this clonotype was seen many times. The chain employs TRBV28 and TRBJ2-3; TRBD2 matches 13 bases. Germline V gene data show CDR1 as MDHEN and CDR2 as SYDVKM. Unmatched junction bases numbered 11, after V lost 7 bases and J lost 10 bases. This CDR3 is 15 amino acids long. As DNA, the CDR3 is TGTGCCAGCACCCTACTAGCGGGGGGGCCGGGGTCGCAGTATTTT. Encoded protein: CASTLLAGGPGSQYF.

There are many counts of this clonotype. The genes are TRBV7-9 and TRBJ2-1, with 13 bases identical to TRBD2. This CDR3 spans 18 amino acids. The germline gives CDR1 SEHNR, CDR2 FQNEAQ (reference sequence). V trimming: 3 bases; J trimming: 4 bases; junction bases outside the gene matches: 9. CDR3 sequence: CASSFFRTSGSVYNEQFF. The CDR3 coding sequence is TGTGCCAGCAGCTTTTTCCGGACTAGCGGGAGTGTATACAATGAGCAGTTCTTC.

This clonotype came up a few times. V gene TRBV20-1 combines with J gene TRBJ2-7; 12 positions match TRBD1. V gave up 3 bases and J gave up 5 bases; unmatched junction bases: 8. The CDR3 has 15 residues. Germline values: CDR1 DFQATT, CDR2 SNEGSKA (reference sequence). DNA for the CDR3: TGCAGTGCTAGCCTCCCGGGGACAGGGGGCCACGAGCAGTACTTC. This codes for CSASLPGTGGHEQYF.

Points on this clonotype: Since a far larger clone is one base different, this is likely a read error. This sequence joins TRBV12-3 or TRBV12-4 and TRBJ2-5; TRBD2 agrees at 9 bases. The CDR3 sequence is 15 residues long. The CDR3, as DNA: TGTGCCAGCAGTTTACTTAGCGGGAGAAAAGAGACCCAGTGCTTC. Translation: CASSLLSGRKETQCF.

This clonotype was seen ten or more times. This chain joins TRBV28 and TRBJ2-7; D is undetermined. V lost 1 base to trimming and J lost 2 bases, with 12 bases between them. The CDR3 loop spans 15 amino acids. The germline gives CDR1 MDHEN, CDR2 SYDVKM. The chain's CDR3 is CASSLSSGPTYEQYF. DNA for the CDR3: TGTGCCAGCAGTTTATCCTCGGGTCCCACCTACGAGCAGTACTTC.

This clonotype has only a few counts. This rearrangement joins TRBV9 to TRBJ2-7, with D possibly TRBD2 on 6 matching bases. Germline V CDR1 and CDR2: SGDLS, YYNGEE. CDR3 size: 15 residues. Trimming cost V 1 base and J 0 bases, with 11 bases left between them. The CDR3 loop reads CASSVSTSLSYEQYF. The CDR3 bases are TGTGCCAGCAGCGTATCAACTAGCCTCTCCTACGAGCAGTACTTC.

This clonotype has only a few counts. This sequence joins TRBV5-1 and TRBJ2-1, with D perhaps given as TRBD1 or TRBD2 (5 bases each). V was clipped by 2 bases and J by 8 bases, with 17 bases between them. From germline, CDR1 is SGHRS and CDR2 YFSETQ. The CDR3 covers 15 residues. CDR3 coding DNA: TGCGCCAGCAGCTTACAGGAGGTACTATGGGATGAGCAGTTCTTC. It encodes CASSLQEVLWDEQFF.

With regard to this clonotype: This may stem from a read error, because a much larger clone lies one nucleotide away. The chain is built from TRBV6-2 or TRBV6-3 and TRBJ2-5; 7 nucleotides match TRBD2. Germline assignment: CDR1 MNHEY and CDR2 SVGEGT. The CDR3 covers 18 residues. The CDR3 reads CTSSYSIVSSGNQETQYF. The CDR3 DNA sequence: TGTACCAGCAGTTACTCGATTGTGTCTAGCGGAAATCAAGAGACCCAGTACTTC.